This T cell receptor beta chain emerged from a study of vaccination effects on CD4 cells after COVID-19. The overall study: Sampling of two convalescent patients took place 16 days and one week prior to vaccination.

With the ViraFEST assay, the study expanded antigen-specific CD4+ T cells using viral peptide pools, then sequenced them. With approximately 10 days of culture completed, CD4+ T cells were isolated. A positive SARS-CoV-2 PCR test fell between March and December 2020. A pool of HIV-1 Nef peptides served as the condition for the negative control culture. The CDR3 spans 14 residues. The ends lost 9 bases at V and 2 bases at J; junction bases unmatched: 6. The germline gives CDR1 MNHEY, CDR2 SVGAGI. Measured with immunoSEQ multiplex PCR; TCRdb has only the in-frame clones, and not every one. Among some 56,000 clones listed, 75% to 85% were seen once. With respect to this clone: Its cognate antigen is unknown.

The TCR sequence derives from a human donor who had a prior SARS-CoV-2 infection. This chain links TRBV6-5 with TRBJ2-7; 11 bases map to TRBD2. The sample in question was CD4+ T cells from PBMCs cultured with HIV peptides, obtained before COVID-19 vaccination. Subset given: HIV-1 Nef peptide pool negative control/reference culture. The chain's CDR3 is CASTLAGGTYEQYF. The CDR3 nucleotides are TGTGCCAGTACGCTAGCGGGAGGAACCTACGAGCAGTACTTC.